This entry is about one T cell receptor (beta chain). Its antigen is currently unknown. V shed 2 bases and J shed 0 bases, with 7 bases lying between them. CDR3 size: 14 residues. Germline-derived CDR1 and CDR2 are MNHEY and SMNVEV (reference sequence). Thawed PBMCs were rested overnight at 37°C with about 220 IU/ml IL-2 before regulatory T cell sorting. The data derive from a study of Tregs in tolerant kidney transplant recipients. Study-level points and caveats: Validation in larger populations is needed because few patients were studied. Expanding Tregs on activated donor B cells appeared to best identify donor-specific TCRbeta clones.

The data were produced by immunoSEQ multiplex PCR, yet TCRdb's version contains in-frame clones alone and is incomplete. There are just under 65,000 clones in the sample; 95% to 98% occur only once, and 0.3% to 0.4% lies in the top ten. The starting material was Tregs from blood, obtained before the transplant. The receptor's source is a human donor who received a combined kidney and bone marrow transplant. The chain recombines TRBV27 with TRBJ1-2, with TRBD1 as a possible D gene (5 bases). The CDR3 region has the DNA TGTGCCAGCAGTTTAACAGGAGCTAACTATGGCTACACCTTC. Its translation is CASSLTGANYGYTF.